This T cell receptor (beta chain) originates from a study of cytomegalovirus exposure and HLA in healthy donors. 60 Vbeta and 13 Jbeta primers were used in PCR. Data came from immunoSEQ multiplex PCR; TCRdb stores just in-frame clones and leaves some out. The repertoire table contains 55,000 to 85,000 clones. A note on this clone: Antigen unknown.

Study-wide results and limits: In a later analysis, TCR association rates varied by HLA locus: DRB1 most, HLA-C fewest. The study designated roughly 150 TCR beta chains cytomegalovirus-associated.

This CDR3 spans 16 amino acids. The V gene's germline CDR1 is SGHTS and CDR2 YDEGEE. V was clipped by 3 bases and J by 0 bases, with 10 bases between them. The sequenced material came from PBMCs. The chain employs TRBV5-8 and TRBJ2-6; D not resolved. The TCR was taken from a female donor in good health and CMV-seropositive. The CDR3 here is CASSSTLSSGANVLTF. DNA for the CDR3: TGTGCCAGCAGCTCGACACTTAGCTCTGGGGCCAACGTCCTGACTTTC.